These T cell receptor beta chains were read from a single sample in a study of T cells and Merkel cell carcinoma outcomes. Sequencing was performed with immunoSEQ multiplex PCR; in TCRdb, only in-frame clones are kept and a portion is missing. This table has some 14,000 clones, roughly 92% appearing once. Specimen: tumor tissue from Merkel cell carcinoma. Every receptor here comes from a human donor with Merkel cell carcinoma. The conserved cysteine and the conserved F or W are not part of the CDR3 here.

>TRBV18
ASSPLAEPSEEYT
>TRBV7-2
ASSLRDGPYEQY
>TRBV18
ASSPQQGAGYGYT
>TRBV5-5
ASSLAREQF
>TRBV29-1
SVGGTDYNEQF
>TRBV7-2
ASNPEGGALRQPQH
>TRBV15
ATSRRQGSGAF
>TRBV10-3
AISLHRTSRNTDTQY
>TRBV7-3
ASSSMINTEAF
>TRBV2
ASSGLAGEGTQY
>TRBV20-1
SAGGYEQY
>TRBV9
ASSEGQGDSPLH
>TRBV15
ATSLDRVGGYT
>TRBV9
ASSGWAGAGQETQY
>TRBV9
ASSTGPHTEAF
>TRBV15
ATSAYSTSDEKLF
>TRBV7-9
ASSLGVTNEKLF
>TRBV5-4
ASSVGGTLAIEQY
>TRBV9
ASSSGRSSGEETQY
>TRBV9
ASSVGQFPTLYNEQF